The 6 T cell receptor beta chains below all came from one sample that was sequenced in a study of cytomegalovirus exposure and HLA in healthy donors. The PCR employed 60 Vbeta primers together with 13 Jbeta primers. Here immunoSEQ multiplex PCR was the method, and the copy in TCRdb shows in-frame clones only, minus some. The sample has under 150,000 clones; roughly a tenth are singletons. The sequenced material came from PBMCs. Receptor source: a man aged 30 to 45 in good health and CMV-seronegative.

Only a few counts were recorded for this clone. CDR3 sequence: CASRYIAGSTDTQYF. For the CDR3, the DNA is TGCGCCAGTAGATACATAGCGGGGAGCACAGATACGCAGTATTTT. This chain links TRBV5-1 with TRBJ2-3; TRBD2 aligns across 8 bases. After removal of 8 bases from V and 0 bases from J, the junction contained 8 bases not matched to a gene. CDR3 length equals 15 residues. CDR1 is SGHRS, CDR2 YFSETQ, per germline.

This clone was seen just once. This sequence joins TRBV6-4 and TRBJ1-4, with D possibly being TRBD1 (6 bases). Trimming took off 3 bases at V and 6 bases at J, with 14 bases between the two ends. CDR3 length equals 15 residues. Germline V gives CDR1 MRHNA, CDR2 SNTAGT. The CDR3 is CASSEGLGAHEKLFF. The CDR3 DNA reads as TGTGCCAGCAGTGAGGGTTTGGGGGCTCATGAAAAACTGTTTTTT.

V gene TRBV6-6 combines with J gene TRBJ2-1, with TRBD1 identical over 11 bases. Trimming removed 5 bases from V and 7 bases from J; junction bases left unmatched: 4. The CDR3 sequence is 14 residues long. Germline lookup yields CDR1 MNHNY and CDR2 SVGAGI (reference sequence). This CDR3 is CASSGQGAWNEQFF. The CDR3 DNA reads TGTGCCAGCAGTGGACAGGGGGCTTGGAATGAGCAGTTCTTC.

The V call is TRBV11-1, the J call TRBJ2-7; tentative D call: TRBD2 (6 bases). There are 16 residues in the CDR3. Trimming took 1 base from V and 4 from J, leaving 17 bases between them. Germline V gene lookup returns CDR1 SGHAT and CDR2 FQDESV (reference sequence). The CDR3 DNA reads TGTGCCAGCAGCTTAGGGGTCGGAGGGAAAGGATACGAGCAGTACTTC. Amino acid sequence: CASSLGVGGKGYEQYF.

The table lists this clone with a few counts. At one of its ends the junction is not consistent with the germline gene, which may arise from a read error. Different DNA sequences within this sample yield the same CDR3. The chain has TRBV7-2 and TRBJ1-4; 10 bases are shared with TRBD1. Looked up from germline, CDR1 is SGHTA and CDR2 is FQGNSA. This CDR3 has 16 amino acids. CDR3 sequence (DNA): TGCGCCAGCAGCTTAGCCTTCTGGACAGGGGGAGAAAAACTGTTTTTT. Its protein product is CASSLAFWTGGEKLFF.

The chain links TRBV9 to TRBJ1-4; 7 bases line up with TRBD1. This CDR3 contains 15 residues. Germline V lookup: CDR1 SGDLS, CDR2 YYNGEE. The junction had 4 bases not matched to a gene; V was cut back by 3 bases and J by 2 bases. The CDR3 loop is CASSAPGQTNEKLFF. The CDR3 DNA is TGTGCCAGCAGCGCTCCGGGACAGACTAATGAAAAACTGTTTTTT.